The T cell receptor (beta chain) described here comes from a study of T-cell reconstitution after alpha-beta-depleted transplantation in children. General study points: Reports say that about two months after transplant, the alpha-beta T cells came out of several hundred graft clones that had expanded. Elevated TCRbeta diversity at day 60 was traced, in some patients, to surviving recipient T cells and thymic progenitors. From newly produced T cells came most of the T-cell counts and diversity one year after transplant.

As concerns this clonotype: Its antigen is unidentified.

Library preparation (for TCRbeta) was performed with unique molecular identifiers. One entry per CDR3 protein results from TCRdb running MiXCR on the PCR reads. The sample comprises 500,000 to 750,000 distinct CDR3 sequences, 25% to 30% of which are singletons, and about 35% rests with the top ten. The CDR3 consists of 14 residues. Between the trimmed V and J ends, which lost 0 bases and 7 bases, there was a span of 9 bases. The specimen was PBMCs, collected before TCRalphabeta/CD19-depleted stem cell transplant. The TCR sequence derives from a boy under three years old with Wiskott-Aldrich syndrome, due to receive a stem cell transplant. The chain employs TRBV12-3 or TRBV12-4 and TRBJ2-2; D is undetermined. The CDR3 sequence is CASSLAGLGGELFF. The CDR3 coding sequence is TGTGCCAGCAGTTTAGCAGGGCTAGGCGGGGAGCTGTTTTTT.